These 23 T cell receptor beta chains originate from one sample sequenced in a study of T cell changes during pregnancy in multiple sclerosis. The data were produced by immunoSEQ multiplex PCR, yet TCRdb's version contains in-frame clones alone and is incomplete. In the table there are 40,000 to 55,000 clones, about nine tenths of which are singletons. This material consisted of CD4+ T cells from peripheral blood mononuclear cells, taken after pregnancy. The receptors shown here come from a female donor in good health, enrolled as a control in a pregnancy study.

Concerning this clone itself: An end of the junction does not agree with germline; a read error may underlie this. The gene calls are TRBV7-7 and TRBJ2-5; 9 bases map to TRBD1. CDR1 is SSHAT, CDR2 FNYEAQ, per germline (reference sequence). The CDR3 has 16 residues. The CDR3 sequence is CASSPLTGGVGETQYF. CDR3 sequence (DNA): TGTGCTAGCAGCCCCCTGACAGGGGGAGTTGGGGAGACCCAGTACTTC.

This rearrangement joins TRBV6-5 to TRBJ1-1; D is uncertain. In germline, CDR1 is MNHEY, CDR2 SVGAGI. The length of the CDR3 is 15 residues. V lost 6 bases and J lost 2, with 16 bases in between. The CDR3 region is CASSLVGSGNTEAFF. CDR3 coding DNA: TGTGCCAGCAGCCTGGTAGGTTCGGGAAACACTGAAGCTTTCTTT.

V is TRBV11-3 and J is TRBJ2-3; tentatively, D is TRBD2 (6 bases). The germline V gene has CDR1 SGHNT and CDR2 YENEEA. V was cut by 1 base and J by 1 base, with 12 bases left in between. The CDR3 loop spans 16 amino acids. The CDR3: CASSLGGGGGTDTQYF. The CDR3 DNA follows: TGTGCCAGCAGCTTAGGGGGTGGAGGGGGCACAGATACGCAGTATTTT.

The chain uses TRBV5-5 and TRBJ1-2; D might be TRBD1 (6 bases). Looked up from germline, CDR1 is SGHKS and CDR2 is YYEKEE (reference sequence). The V and J ends lost 2 bases and 3 bases respectively, with 14 bases between them. The CDR3 spans 15 residues. CDR3 residues: CASSFPDRLYYGYTF. In DNA, the CDR3 is TGTGCCAGCAGCTTCCCGGACAGACTTTACTATGGCTACACCTTC. Looking up the rest from reference TRBV5-5 and TRBJ1-2 gives the full variable domain: DAGVTQSPTHLIKTRGQQVTLRCSPISGHKSVSWYQQVLGQGPQFIFQYYEKEERGRGNFPDRFSARQFPNYSSELNVNALLLGDSALYLCASSFPDRLYYGYTFGSGTRLTVV.

The V gene is TRBV2, the J gene TRBJ2-7; unclear D gene. Germline loops: CDR1 SNHLY, CDR2 FYNNEI. The V gene lost 10 bases and the J gene lost 1 base, with 8 bases spanning the gap. The CDR3 loop spans 11 amino acids. Here the CDR3 DNA reads TGTGCCACCCAATTTTCCTACGAGCAGTACTTC. Translation: CATQFSYEQYF.

V gene TRBV5-1 combines with J gene TRBJ2-5; 14 bases line up with TRBD2. The V gene end was trimmed by 4 bases and the J gene end by 4 bases; junction bases not matched to a gene: 9. The germline V gene has CDR1 SGHRS and CDR2 YFSETQ. This CDR3 spans 17 amino acids. The DNA for the CDR3 is TGCGCCAGCAGCACGGGACTAGCGGGAGCGTCGGTAGAGACCCAGTACTTC. It yields the protein CASSTGLAGASVETQYF.

This clone appeared a single time. V usage is TRBV19 and J usage is TRBJ1-1, with a weak D call TRBD1 (6 bases). CDR1 and CDR2 (germline): LNHDA, SQIVND (reference sequence). V shed 6 bases and J shed 0 bases, with 8 bases lying between them. The CDR3 is made up of 13 amino acids. In DNA form, the CDR3 reads TGTGCCAGTAGACGACAGGTGAACACTGAAGCTTTCTTT. Its protein product is CASRRQVNTEAFF.

The V call is TRBV4-2, the J call TRBJ1-3; D ambiguous. Trimming took off 4 bases at V and 0 bases at J, with 10 bases between the two ends. CDR3 length: 15 amino acids. The germline V gene encodes CDR1 LGHNA and CDR2 YNFKEQ. CDR3 sequence (DNA): TGTGCCAGCAGCCCTATCCTACGCTCTGGAAACACCATATATTTT. As protein: CASSPILRSGNTIYF.

In DNA form, the CDR3 reads TGTGCCAGTAGTAACGCCGGGACAGGGAGAGGAAACACCATATATTTT. It yields the protein CASSNAGTGRGNTIYF. This chain uses TRBV19 with TRBJ1-3; 9 nucleotides line up with TRBD1. V was pared by 4 bases and J by 4 bases, with 8 bases of the junction left unmatched. The CDR3 runs 16 residues. Per the germline V gene, CDR1 is LNHDA and CDR2 is SQIVND (reference sequence).

The chain has TRBV10-3 and TRBJ1-5; D not resolved. The germline V gene has CDR1 ENHRY and CDR2 SYGVKD. V was cut by 0 bases and J by 5 bases, with 8 bases left in between. This CDR3 contains 14 residues. The CDR3: CAISESAGDQPQHF. CDR3 nucleotide sequence: TGTGCCATCAGTGAGTCTGCCGGAGATCAGCCCCAGCATTTT.

CDR3 amino acids: CASSVATSGGGQETQYF. The CDR3 nucleotides read TGTGCCAGCAGCGTAGCTACATCGGGGGGGGGTCAAGAGACCCAGTACTTC. The chain has TRBV9 and TRBJ2-5; 8 positions match TRBD2. Germline V CDR1 and CDR2: SGDLS, YYNGEE. The CDR3 is made up of 17 amino acids. J was trimmed by 2 bases and V by 0 bases; bases with no gene match: 9.

This clone came up a few times. CDR3: CASSLGGRYEQYF. CDR3 nucleotides: TGCGCCAGCAGCCTCGGCGGGCGTTACGAGCAGTACTTC. V gene TRBV4-1 combines with J gene TRBJ2-7; tentative D call: TRBD2 (5 bases). Germline V lookup: CDR1 MGHRA, CDR2 YSYEKL. Trimming removed 4 bases at V and 4 bases at J, with 11 bases between. This CDR3 is 13 amino acids long.

The chain has TRBV2 and TRBJ1-5, with 8 bases aligning to TRBD1. Losses at the gene ends were 1 base for V and 4 bases for J; bases not matched to a gene: 9. The CDR3 sequence is 17 residues long. In germline, CDR1 is SNHLY, CDR2 FYNNEI. CDR3 loop: CASSEGDRIRGNQPQHF. The CDR3 coding sequence is TGTGCCAGCAGTGAAGGGGACAGGATAAGAGGAAATCAGCCCCAGCATTTT. The whole variable domain, remainder taken from reference TRBV2 and TRBJ1-5, is EPEVTQTPSHQVTQMGQEVILRCVPISNHLYFYWYRQILGQKVEFLVSFYNNEISEKSEIFDDQFSVERPDGSNFTLKIRSTKLEDSAMYFCASSEGDRIRGNQPQHFGDGTRLSIL.

Only one count was recorded for this clone. The rearrangement links TRBV9 to TRBJ2-3; 9 bases are shared with TRBD2. V lost 1 base, J lost 2 bases, and 5 bases stayed unmatched. CDR1 is SGDLS, CDR2 YYNGEE, per germline. The CDR3 loop spans 16 amino acids. CDR3 protein: CASSVSAGGNTDTQYF. Written as DNA, the CDR3 is TGTGCCAGCAGCGTAAGCGCGGGGGGGAACACAGATACGCAGTATTTT.

The chain is built from TRBV7-2 and TRBJ2-1, with 8 bases identical to TRBD1. Unmatched junction bases numbered 8, after V lost 5 bases and J lost 2 bases. The CDR3 is 16 residues long. Per germline, CDR1 SGHTA and CDR2 FQGNSA. In DNA, the CDR3 is TGTGCCAGCAGCACCCGACAGGGGTGGGCCTACAATGAGCAGTTCTTC. Translated, it gives CASSTRQGWAYNEQFF. The variable domain in full, with the rest retrieved from reference TRBV7-2 and TRBJ2-1, is GAGVSQSPSNKVTEKGKDVELRCDPISGHTALYWYRQSLGQGLEFLIYFQGNSAPDKSGLPSDRFSAERTGGSVSTLTIQRTQQEDSAVYLCASSTRQGWAYNEQFFGPGTRLTVL.

The chain links TRBV28 to TRBJ2-7; 7 nucleotides align to TRBD2. This CDR3 has 12 residues. The germline V gene has CDR1 MDHEN and CDR2 SYDVKM. The V and J ends lost 3 bases and 7 bases, in that order; junction bases with no gene match: 3. The CDR3 here is CASSFWGGEQYF. In nucleotides, the CDR3 is TGTGCCAGCAGTTTTTGGGGGGGGGAGCAGTACTTC.

The V and J genes are TRBV5-4 and TRBJ2-7; 8 nucleotides match TRBD2. V trimming: 4 bases; J trimming: 4 bases; junction bases outside the gene matches: 7. Germline CDR1 and CDR2: SGHNT and YYREEE (reference sequence). The CDR3 is made up of 14 amino acids. CDR3 DNA sequence: TGTGCCAGCAGCCGGAGCGGGAGAATATACGAGCAGTACTTC. Translated: CASSRSGRIYEQYF.

The V call is TRBV11-2, the J call TRBJ2-2, with 7 positions matching TRBD1. CDR1 and CDR2 from the germline V gene are SGHAT and FQNNGV. The CDR3 spans 15 residues. Trimming at V came to 7 bases and at J to 1 base, leaving 6 bases not matched to a gene. The CDR3 DNA is TGTGCCAGCACCCCAGGGACAGTGAACACCGGGGAGCTGTTTTTT. Translating it yields CASTPGTVNTGELFF.

In DNA, the CDR3 is TGTGCCAGCAGCAAGCCCACGGGACAGACCAACAATGAGCAGTTCTTC. Translation gives CASSKPTGQTNNEQFF. V is TRBV7-9 and J is TRBJ2-1, with 7 bases lining up with TRBD1. V lost 5 bases to trimming and J lost 5 bases; unmatched junction nucleotides: 12. The CDR3 totals 16 residues. Germline CDR1 SEHNR, CDR2 FQNEAQ (reference sequence).

V gene TRBV7-9 combines with J gene TRBJ2-5; D is ambiguous. This CDR3 has 13 amino acids. The germline V gene has CDR1 SEHNR and CDR2 FQNEAQ (reference sequence). The V end was cut by 2 bases, the J end by 5 bases, with 9 bases between. The CDR3 region has the DNA TGTGCCAGCAGCTTACCGGTCGTGGAGACCCAGTACTTC. Translated, it gives CASSLPVVETQYF.

The chain joins TRBV27 to TRBJ1-1; the match to TRBD1 covers 7 bases. Germline values: CDR1 MNHEY, CDR2 SMNVEV (reference sequence). V shed 5 bases and J 1 base; nucleotides not matched to a gene: 13. There are 17 residues in the CDR3. The CDR3 coding sequence is TGTGCCAGCAGTCCCCCGAGACAGGGAAGTTCGAACACTGAAGCTTTCTTT. Amino acid sequence: CASSPPRQGSSNTEAFF.

This chain links TRBV6-5 with TRBJ2-7; 9 bases fit TRBD2. With V trimmed by 2 bases and J by 3 bases, 5 bases remained unmatched. The germline CDR1 and CDR2 sequences are MNHEY and SVGAGI. The CDR3 has 15 residues. The CDR3 sequence: CASSYGASGDYEQYF. The CDR3 coding sequence is TGTGCCAGCAGTTACGGGGCTAGCGGGGACTACGAGCAGTACTTC.

This clone has more than one count but fewer than ten. V is TRBV7-9 and J is TRBJ2-1; D gene uncertain. The V end was cut by 1 base, the J end by 9 bases, with 10 bases between. Germline lookup yields CDR1 SEHNR and CDR2 FQNEAQ (reference sequence). CDR3 length: 13 amino acids. CDR3: CASSLDALGEQFF. The CDR3 nucleotides read TGTGCCAGCAGCTTAGACGCCCTAGGTGAGCAGTTCTTC.